This T cell receptor (beta chain) was found in a study of Graves' ophthalmopathy and Graves' hyperthyroidism. The table lists this clonotype with many counts. Trimming pared 4 bases from V and 0 bases from J, leaving 9 bases between. This CDR3 is built from 14 residues. Investigators amplified TCR beta CDR3 regions from RNA transcripts. The first round was an RT-PCR with HTBI primers, and the second round was a multiplex PCR. TCRdb ran MiXCR on the multiplex PCR reads and lists one entry per CDR3 protein. The sample consists of over 450,000 distinct CDR3 sequences, 14% of them appearing once. The specimen was blood. This receptor was taken from a woman in her twenties or thirties with Graves' ophthalmopathy. The V call is TRBV12-3 or TRBV12-4, the J call TRBJ1-1, with D possibly TRBD1 on 5 matching bases. CDR3 sequence (DNA): TGTGCCAGCAGTTCTCAGACAGTGAACACTGAAGCTTTCTTT. Its translation is CASSSQTVNTEAFF.